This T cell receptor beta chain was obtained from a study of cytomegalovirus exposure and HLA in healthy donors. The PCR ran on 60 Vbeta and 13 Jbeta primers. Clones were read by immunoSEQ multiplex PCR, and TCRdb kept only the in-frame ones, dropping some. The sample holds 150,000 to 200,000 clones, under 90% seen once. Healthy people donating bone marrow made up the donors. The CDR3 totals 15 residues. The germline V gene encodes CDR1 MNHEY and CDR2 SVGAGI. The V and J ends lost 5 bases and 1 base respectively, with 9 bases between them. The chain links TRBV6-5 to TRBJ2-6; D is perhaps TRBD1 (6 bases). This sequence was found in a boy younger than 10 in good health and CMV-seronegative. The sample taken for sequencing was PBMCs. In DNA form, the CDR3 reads TGTGCCAGCAGTAACCAGGGGTCTGGGGCCAACGTCCTGACTTTC. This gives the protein CASSNQGSGANVLTF.